The T cell receptor beta chain described here comes from a study of CXCR3-negative and CXCR3-positive naive CD8 T cells. The TRB libraries of cDNA were built by UMI-labeled 5' RACE. No DNA is given; TCRdb re-called the 5' RACE reads and lists each CDR3 protein once. This sample's table reports over 100,000 distinct CDR3 sequences. This CDR3 spans 15 amino acids. The V gene's germline CDR1 is SGHDT and CDR2 YYEEEE. Remarks on this clonotype: Its antigen is currently unknown.

CD45RO-CCR7+CD27+CD95- characterized naive CD8+ T cells. Points from the study as a whole: The TRB CDR3s that CXCR3-positive naive cells carried were more hydrophobic than those of CXCR3-negative naive cells. Memory CD8+ cells showed much lower diversity, while both naive subsets displayed comparably high diversity.

The TCR sequence derives from a human donor in good health. Some clones in this sample may be carry-over from other donors' samples. The chain couples TRBV5-6 to TRBJ2-1; TCRdb's D call of TRBD2 is untestable without DNA. Sequencing was done on a sample of naive CXCR3- CD8+ T cells from blood. Subset described: CD45RO-CCR7+CD27+CD95- naive CD8+ T cells lacking CXCR3 (TNR3-). This CDR3 is CASLGGGRLDNEQFF. Complete variable domain (other parts from reference TRBV5-6 and TRBJ2-1): DAGVTQSPTHLIKTRGQQVTLRCSPKSGHDTVSWYQQALGQGPQFIFQYYEEEERQRGNFPDRFSGHQFPNYSSELNVNALLLGDSALYLCASLGGGRLDNEQFFGPGTRLTVL.